These 17 T cell receptor beta chains came from one sample sequenced in a study of T cells in women clearing cervical HPV infection. Only in-frame clones appear in the TCRdb table, and some are missing; sequencing was by immunoSEQ multiplex PCR. The table for this sample gives 40,000 or so clones. The sequencing sample was made of blood buffy coat. Source of these receptors: a woman aged 18 to 69 with a cervical HPV16 infection that either progressed to CIN3+ or cleared (not recorded which).

On this clone itself: The CDR3 is cut off 3 residues early in the read; its end comes from the germline J gene. The genes are TRBV5-1 and TRBJ2-3, with no clear D. Trimming shortened V by 0 bases and J by 0 bases, and 5 bases separated the two germline ends. CDR1 and CDR2 from the germline V gene are SGHRS and YFSETQ. The CDR3 loop spans 14 amino acids. The CDR3 DNA, read in part, is TGCGCCAGCAGCTTGGATCCTAGCACAGATACG. This sequence encodes CASSLDPSTDT. The CDR3 in its entirety is CASSLDPSTDTQYF. Looking up the rest from reference TRBV5-1 and TRBJ2-3 gives the full variable domain: KAGVTQTPRYLIKTRGQQVTLSCSPISGHRSVSWYQQTPGQGLQFLFEYFSETQRNKGNFPGRFSGRQFSNSRSEMNVSTLELGDSALYLCASSLDPSTDTQYFGPGTRLTVL.

CDR3 sequence: CASSVGGRGVEDTYTF. Incomplete CDR3 DNA: TGTGCCAGCAGCGTGGGCGGGCGGGGGGTAGAAGATACC. The V call is TRBV7-3, the J call TRBJ1-2; tentative D call: TRBD1 (5 bases). Read coverage stops 3 residues before the CDR3 terminus; the germline J gene supplies the remainder. The V gene's germline CDR1 is SGHTA and CDR2 FQGTGA. The CDR3 extends over 16 amino acids.

Remarks on this clone: The read comes to an end 3 residues before the CDR3 does, leaving the germline J gene to fill in the end. Other DNA sequences from this sample encode an identical CDR3 as well. The chain combines TRBV19 with TRBJ1-3, with D possibly TRBD1 on 6 matching bases. The CDR3 covers 15 residues. CDR1 and CDR2 from the germline V gene are LNHDA and SQIVND (reference sequence). Trimming took off 6 bases at V and 6 bases at J, with 18 bases between the two ends. The CDR3 here is CASSPTGIRLNTIYF. CDR3 bases read: TGTGCCAGTAGCCCTACAGGGATCAGGTTAAACACC. The complete variable domain, with remaining parts taken from reference TRBV19 and TRBJ1-3, reads DGGITQSPKYLFRKEGQNVTLSCEQNLNHDAMYWYRQDPGQGLRLIYYSQIVNDFQKGDIAEGYSVSREKKESFPLTVTSAQKNPTAFYLCASSPTGIRLNTIYFGEGSWLTVV.

A note on this clone: The read finishes 3 residues shy of the CDR3 end, and the germline J gene is used to complete it. V usage is TRBV29-1 and J usage is TRBJ2-3; TRBD1 is a possible D gene (5 bases). CDR1 is SQVTM, CDR2 ANQGSEA, per germline. This CDR3 region has 11 residues. Trimming shortened V by 6 bases and J by 6 bases, and 10 bases separated the two germline ends. The CDR3 loop is CSVQGVDTQYF. The part of the CDR3 DNA that was read is TGCAGCGTGCAGGGTGTGGATACG.

Notes on this clone: The observed sequence ends 3 residues before the CDR3 terminus, with the missing tail filled in from the germline J gene. The chain uses TRBV20-1 and TRBJ2-3, with 8 bases aligning to TRBD2. Germline assignment: CDR1 DFQATT and CDR2 SNEGSKA (reference sequence). This CDR3 contains 15 residues. Trimming removed 1 base from V and 4 bases from J; junction bases left unmatched: 7. The CDR3 here is CSARGSAGVADTQYF. The DNA read from the CDR3 is TGCAGTGCTAGAGGGTCAGCGGGGGTGGCAGATACG.

As regards this clone: The read stops 3 residues short of the end of the CDR3; the missing end is completed from the germline J gene. The gene calls are TRBV7-9 and TRBJ2-3; D might be TRBD1 (5 bases). V was pared by 2 bases and J by 4 bases, with 10 bases between. The CDR3 has 14 residues. The germline V gene has CDR1 SEHNR and CDR2 FQNEAQ (reference sequence). The sequenced part of the CDR3 DNA is TGTGCCAGCAGCTTAAGGGGCCAGTCAGATACG. Its translation: CASSLRGQSDT. The CDR3 in full is CASSLRGQSDTQYF.

Turning to this clone: Sequencing ends 3 residues short of the CDR3 end; the germline J gene provides the rest. V gene TRBV10-3 combines with J gene TRBJ1-1; no reliable D call. The CDR3 is 12 amino acids. V lost 4 bases and J lost 1, with 4 bases in between. Germline V gives CDR1 ENHRY, CDR2 SYGVKD. The CDR3 loop is CAISGANTEAFF. The CDR3 bases that were read are TGTGCCATCAGTGGAGCGAACACTGAA.

Comment on this clone: Read coverage stops 3 residues before the CDR3 terminus; the germline J gene supplies the remainder. The chain couples TRBV7-2 to TRBJ2-5; D is ambiguous. The length of the CDR3 is 12 residues. With 1 base removed from V and 4 bases from J, the gap between germline ends came to 4 bases. Looked up from germline, CDR1 is SGHTA and CDR2 is FQGNSA. The CDR3 sequence is CASSLVRETQYF. CDR3 bases read: TGTGCCAGCAGCTTAGTCCGAGAGACC.

For this clone: Read data end 3 residues before the CDR3 end; the end is taken from the germline J gene. This chain joins TRBV6-1 and TRBJ1-5; D not resolved. The length of the CDR3 is 14 residues. V was trimmed by 7 bases and J by 2 bases, leaving 12 bases between them. Germline V gene lookup returns CDR1 MNHNS and CDR2 SASEGT. CDR3 DNA, as far as it was read: TGTGCCAGCACTGAGAGGTTCGGCAATCAGCCC. It translates to CASTERFGNQP. The whole CDR3 reads CASTERFGNQPQHF.

Points on this clone: The CDR3 end is not reached by the read, which stops 3 residues before it; the germline J gene fills it in. The V call is TRBV7-2, the J call TRBJ2-7; perhaps TRBD1 as D (6 bases). V was clipped by 5 bases and J by 4 bases, with 15 bases between them. The CDR3 has 14 amino acids. Germline CDR1 is SGHTA and CDR2 is FQGNSA. CDR3 sequence: CASSMGHRRYEQYF. CDR3 DNA, as far as it was read: TGTGCCAGCAGCATGGGACACCGCCGGTACGAG. The variable domain in full, with the rest retrieved from reference TRBV7-2 and TRBJ2-7, is GAGVSQSPSNKVTEKGKDVELRCDPISGHTALYWYRQSLGQGLEFLIYFQGNSAPDKSGLPSDRFSAERTGGSVSTLTIQRTQQEDSAVYLCASSMGHRRYEQYFGPGTRLTVT.

Concerning this clone itself: Read data end 3 residues before the CDR3 end; the end is taken from the germline J gene. This sequence joins TRBV6-1 and TRBJ2-2, with unresolved D. The CDR3 totals 15 residues. The germline V gene has CDR1 MNHNS and CDR2 SASEGT. CDR3 amino acids: CASSDYGATNEKLFF. The sequenced CDR3 bases are TGTGCCAGCAGTGACTACGGTGCAACTAATGAAAAG.

Concerning this clone itself: The DNA ends 3 residues before the CDR3 does, and the rest of the CDR3 is filled in from the germline J gene. J is TRBJ2-7 and V is TRBV5-1; 8 nucleotides match TRBD2. Germline CDR1 and CDR2: SGHRS and YFSETQ. J lost 3 bases, V lost 4 bases, and 9 bases had no gene match. The CDR3 totals 15 residues. The CDR3 DNA, read in part, is TGCGCCAGCAGCGGTGGGGTGGGACTAGTCTACGAG. Protein sequence: CASSGGVGLVYE. The CDR3, in full, reads CASSGGVGLVYEQYF.

A word on this clone: Sequencing ends 3 residues short of the CDR3 end; the germline J gene provides the rest. This chain connects TRBV19 to TRBJ2-7; D is perhaps TRBD2 (6 bases). V lost 10 bases, J lost 4 bases, and 11 bases lay in between. CDR3 size: 11 residues. Germline loops: CDR1 LNHDA, CDR2 SQIVND (reference sequence). Here the CDR3 reads CATDSGYEQYF. The DNA read from the CDR3 is TGTGCCACCGATAGCGGTTACGAG.

On this clone itself: The read finishes 3 residues shy of the CDR3 end, and the germline J gene is used to complete it. The chain is built from TRBV2 and TRBJ2-1; D is ambiguous. V dropped 5 bases and J dropped 2 bases, with 10 bases sitting between them. Germline V gene sequence: CDR1 SNHLY, CDR2 FYNNEI. The CDR3 is made up of 14 amino acids. This CDR3 is CASSPIVTYNEQFF. CDR3 bases read: TGTGCCAGCAGTCCAATAGTAACCTACAATGAG.

The sequenced CDR3 bases are TGCGCCAGCAGCTTGGGTCAGTCCACTGAA. It specifies CASSLGQSTE. The complete CDR3 sequence is CASSLGQSTEAFF. The chain has TRBV5-1 and TRBJ1-1; the D is unclear. The CDR3 end is not reached by the read, which stops 3 residues before it; the germline J gene fills it in. The germline V gene has CDR1 SGHRS and CDR2 YFSETQ. CDR3 length: 13 residues. V shed 0 bases and J shed 4 bases, with 7 bases lying between them.

Details on this clone: The read ends 3 residues early relative to the CDR3; the germline J gene fills the gap. J is TRBJ2-5 and V is TRBV7-9; 7 positions match TRBD2. The CDR3 is made up of 15 amino acids. V was pared by 0 bases and J by 1 base, with 2 bases of the junction left unmatched. Germline CDR1 is SEHNR and CDR2 is FQNEAQ (reference sequence). The covered CDR3 bases are TGTGCCAGCAGCTTAGCGCGGGGGACCCAAGAGACC. Its protein product is CASSLARGTQET. The full CDR3 is CASSLARGTQETQYF.

The CDR3 is CASGDRADPYEQYF. CDR3 DNA, as far as it was read: TGTGCCAGTGGGGACAGGGCCGACCCCTACGAG. J is TRBJ2-7 and V is TRBV2; the match to TRBD1 covers 9 bases. Sequencing ends 3 residues short of the CDR3 end; the germline J gene provides the rest. The length of the CDR3 is 14 residues. Germline V gives CDR1 SNHLY, CDR2 FYNNEI. V gave up 9 bases and J gave up 2 bases; unmatched junction bases: 8.